This T cell receptor (beta chain) was captured in a study of blood T cell repertoires in COVID-19. Only in-frame clones appear in the TCRdb table, and some are missing; sequencing was by immunoSEQ multiplex PCR. The data hold over 300,000 clones, with around 84% observed a single time. This clone appeared once. Participants spanned ages about 18 to 100 years and resided in 20 to 25 US areas. Cohorts were determined from participant-reported clinical history. Germline values: CDR1 GTSNPN, CDR2 SVGIG (reference sequence). V lost 2 bases to trimming and J lost 5 bases; unmatched junction nucleotides: 8. The CDR3 contains 14 residues.

The receptor was isolated from a woman younger than 35 who had recovered from COVID-19. Sequenced: PBMCs or T cells enriched from blood (not recorded which). The chain recombines TRBV30 with TRBJ2-5; 7 nucleotides align to TRBD2. CDR3 in amino acids: CAWSLGAGEETQYF. In nucleotides, the CDR3 is TGTGCCTGGAGTTTAGGTGCGGGGGAGGAGACCCAGTACTTC.